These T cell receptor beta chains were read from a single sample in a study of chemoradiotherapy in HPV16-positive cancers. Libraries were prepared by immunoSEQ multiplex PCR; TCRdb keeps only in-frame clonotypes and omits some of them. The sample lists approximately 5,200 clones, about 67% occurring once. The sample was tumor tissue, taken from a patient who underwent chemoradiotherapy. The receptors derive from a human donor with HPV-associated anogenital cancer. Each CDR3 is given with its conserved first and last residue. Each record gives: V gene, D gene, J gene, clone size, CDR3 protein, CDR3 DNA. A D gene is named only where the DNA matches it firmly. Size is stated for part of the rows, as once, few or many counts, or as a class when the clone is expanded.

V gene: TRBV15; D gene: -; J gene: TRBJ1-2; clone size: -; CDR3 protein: CATSREGGGRGYTF; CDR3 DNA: TGTGCCACCAGCAGAGAAGGAGGGGGAAGAGGCTACACCTTC
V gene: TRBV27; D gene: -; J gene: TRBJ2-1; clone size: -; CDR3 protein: CASSSVIDPYNEQFF; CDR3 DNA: TGTGCCAGCAGTTCAGTAATAGACCCCTACAATGAGCAGTTCTTC
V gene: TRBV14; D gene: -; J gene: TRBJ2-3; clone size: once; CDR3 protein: CASSPVPGALFGTQYF; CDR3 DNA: TGTGCCAGCAGCCCCGTTCCCGGGGCACTATTTGGTACGCAGTATTTT
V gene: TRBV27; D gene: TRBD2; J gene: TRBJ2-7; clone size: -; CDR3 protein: CASSGLAGNYEQYF; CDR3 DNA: TGTGCCAGCAGCGGACTAGCGGGAAACTACGAGCAGTACTTC
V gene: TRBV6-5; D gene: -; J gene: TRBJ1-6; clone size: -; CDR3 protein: CASRGEGHHNSPLHF; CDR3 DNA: TGTGCCAGCAGGGGTGAGGGACACCATAATTCACCCCTCCACTTT
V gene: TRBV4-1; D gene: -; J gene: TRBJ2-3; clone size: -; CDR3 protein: CASSQVLRAPTDTQYF; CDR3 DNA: TGCGCCAGCAGCCAAGTTCTTCGAGCGCCCACAGATACGCAGTATTTT
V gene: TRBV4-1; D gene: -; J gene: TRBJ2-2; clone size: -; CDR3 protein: CASSQGQGSGTGELFF; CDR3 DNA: TGCGCCAGCAGCCAAGGCCAGGGGAGCGGCACCGGGGAGCTGTTTTTT
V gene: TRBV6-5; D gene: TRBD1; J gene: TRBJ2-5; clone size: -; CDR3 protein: CASSYRDRQTQYF; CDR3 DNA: TGTGCCAGCAGTTATCGGGACAGGCAGACCCAGTACTTC
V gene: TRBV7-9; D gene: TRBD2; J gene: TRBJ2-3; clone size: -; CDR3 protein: CASSRGTSGEDTQYF; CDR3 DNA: TGTGCCAGCAGCCGGGGGACTAGCGGCGAGGATACGCAGTATTTT
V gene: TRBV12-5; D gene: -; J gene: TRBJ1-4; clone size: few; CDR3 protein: CASGLGADGEKLFF; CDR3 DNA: TGTGCTAGTGGTTTGGGTGCAGACGGTGAAAAACTGTTTTTT
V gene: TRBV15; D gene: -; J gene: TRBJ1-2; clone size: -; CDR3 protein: CATSRDRTAYLYGYTF; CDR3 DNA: TGTGCCACCAGCAGAGATAGGACCGCGTACCTCTATGGCTACACCTTC
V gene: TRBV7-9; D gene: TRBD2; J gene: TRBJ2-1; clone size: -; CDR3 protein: CASSQGLAGNEQFF; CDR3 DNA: TGTGCCAGCAGCCAGGGACTAGCGGGGAATGAGCAGTTCTTC
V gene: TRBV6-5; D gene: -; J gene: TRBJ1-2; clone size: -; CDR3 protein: CASRRSSHGYTF; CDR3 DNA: TGTGCCAGCAGACGATCTTCTCATGGCTACACCTTC
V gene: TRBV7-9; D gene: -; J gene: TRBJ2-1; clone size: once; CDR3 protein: CASSSRTSSFYNEQFF; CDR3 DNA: TGTGCCAGCAGCTCACGTACTAGTTCATTCTACAATGAGCAGTTCTTC
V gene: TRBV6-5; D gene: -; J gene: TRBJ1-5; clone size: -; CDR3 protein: CASRSGGNPGPQHF; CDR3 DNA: TGTGCCAGCAGATCGGGGGGAAACCCGGGGCCCCAGCATTTT
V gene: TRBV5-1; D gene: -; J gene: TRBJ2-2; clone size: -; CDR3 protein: CASEKTGIVNTGELFF; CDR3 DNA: TGCGCCAGCGAAAAGACGGGGATCGTAAACACCGGGGAGCTGTTTTTT
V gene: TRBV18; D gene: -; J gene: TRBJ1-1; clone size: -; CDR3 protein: CASSPRRDVDTEAFF; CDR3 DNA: TGTGCCAGCTCACCAAGGAGGGACGTAGACACTGAAGCTTTCTTT
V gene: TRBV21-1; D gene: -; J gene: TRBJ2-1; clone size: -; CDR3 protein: CASSSGWPGIYNEQFF; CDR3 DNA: TGTGCCAGCAGCTCGGGGTGGCCAGGGATCTACAATGAGCAGTTCTTC
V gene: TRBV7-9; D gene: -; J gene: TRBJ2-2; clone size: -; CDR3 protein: CASSPQSVGELFF; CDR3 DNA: TGTGCCAGCAGCCCCCAGAGTGTCGGGGAGCTGTTTTTT
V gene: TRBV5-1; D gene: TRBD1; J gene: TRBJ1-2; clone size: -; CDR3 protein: CASSSTGTGDGYTF; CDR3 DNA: TGCGCCAGCAGCTCAACGGGGACAGGGGACGGCTACACCTTC
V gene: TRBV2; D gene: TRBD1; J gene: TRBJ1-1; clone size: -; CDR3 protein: CASSYRGAEAFF; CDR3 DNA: TGTGCCAGCAGCTACAGGGGGGCTGAAGCTTTCTTT
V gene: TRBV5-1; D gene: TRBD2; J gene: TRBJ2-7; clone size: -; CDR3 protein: CASSLVSGNSYEQYF; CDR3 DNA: TGCGCCAGCAGCTTGGTTAGCGGGAACTCCTACGAGCAGTACTTC
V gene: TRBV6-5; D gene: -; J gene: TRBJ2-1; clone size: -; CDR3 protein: CASSKSHEQFF; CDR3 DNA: TGTGCCAGCAGTAAATCTCATGAGCAGTTCTTC